A selection of T cell receptor beta chains follows, all from one sample in a study of a mutant IDH1 vaccine in newly diagnosed glioma. Repertoires were generated with immunoSEQ multiplex PCR, while TCRdb's copy carries only in-frame clones and drops some. The sample consists of some 60,000 clones, roughly 80% of them appearing once. For these receptors, no antigen is known. This material consisted of PBMCs, taken from a glioma patient whose treatment included an IDH1 peptide vaccine. Every receptor here comes from a man aged 25 to 40 with glioma. The CDR3 runs from the conserved cysteine through the conserved F or W. D genes are given only for firm matches. Some rows have no size entry. The others give once, few or many, or a class for an expanded clone.

clone size,J gene,D gene,V gene,CDR3 protein,CDR3 DNA
-,TRBJ1-2,TRBD1,TRBV7-3,CASSSGQDYGYTF,TGTGCCAGCAGCTCAGGACAGGACTATGGCTACACCTTC
-,TRBJ2-7,-,TRBV28,CASSPFRDGAYEQYF,TGTGCCAGCAGTCCCTTCCGGGACGGAGCCTACGAGCAGTACTTC
-,TRBJ2-7,TRBD2,TRBV10-3,CAISGTSAYEQYF,TGTGCCATCAGCGGGACTAGCGCCTACGAGCAGTACTTC
-,TRBJ2-7,-,TRBV7-6,CASSLIGGRAWEQYF,TGTGCCAGCAGCTTAATTGGCGGGCGGGCTTGGGAGCAGTACTTC
-,TRBJ2-7,TRBD2,TRBV5-1,CASSNSGAVKEQYF,TGCGCCAGCAGCAATAGCGGGGCGGTAAAGGAGCAGTACTTC
-,TRBJ1-2,-,TRBV25-1,CASSATRAGQANYGYTF,TGTGCCAGCAGTGCCACCCGCGCAGGGCAAGCTAACTATGGCTACACCTTC
-,TRBJ2-1,TRBD1,TRBV10-2,CASRGGQGGREQFF,TGCGCCAGCAGAGGGGGACAGGGGGGCCGTGAGCAGTTCTTC
few,TRBJ1-5,-,TRBV12-1,CASSLRAPPRNQPQHF,TGTGCCAGCAGCCTACGGGCACCCCCGCGAAATCAGCCCCAGCATTTT
-,TRBJ2-7,TRBD2,TRBV7-2,CASSLASGRSGGEQYF,TGTGCCAGCAGCTTAGCCAGCGGGAGGTCTGGGGGTGAGCAGTACTTC
-,TRBJ2-1,-,TRBV9,CASSAFDQGLNEQFF,TGTGCCAGCAGCGCCTTCGATCAAGGGTTAAATGAGCAGTTCTTC
-,TRBJ2-6,-,TRBV28,CASTKHGANVLTF,TGTGCCAGCACCAAGCATGGGGCCAACGTCCTGACTTTC
-,TRBJ2-1,-,TRBV5-1,CASSFQGTAANEQFF,TGCGCCAGCAGCTTTCAGGGGACTGCCGCCAATGAGCAGTTCTTC
-,TRBJ2-5,-,TRBV25-1,CASSEYVGDSETQYF,TGTGCCAGCAGTGAATATGTAGGGGATTCGGAGACCCAGTACTTC
-,TRBJ2-1,-,TRBV27,CASSSSGTAVHEQFF,TGTGCCAGCAGTTCCTCCGGGACGGCGGTACATGAGCAGTTCTTC